Listed here are 27 T cell receptor beta chains from one sample, sequenced in a study of T cell changes during pregnancy in multiple sclerosis. The method was immunoSEQ multiplex PCR; TCRdb's version includes in-frame clones alone and lacks a portion of them. The sample carries fewer than 55,000 clones, 80% to 95% recorded once. Sequencing input: peripheral blood. The receptors stem from a female donor with multiple sclerosis, enrolled in a pregnancy study.

The V gene is TRBV6-4, the J gene TRBJ2-1, with a weak D call TRBD2 (5 bases). V lost 3 bases, J lost 4 bases, and 19 bases lay in between. This CDR3 contains 17 residues. CDR1 is MRHNA and CDR2 is SNTAGT in the germline V gene. CDR3 sequence: CASSEDLLGVAYNEQFF. The CDR3 region has the DNA TGTGCCAGCAGTGAAGATTTATTGGGAGTGGCTTACAATGAGCAGTTCTTC.

The chain carries TRBV27 and TRBJ1-2; D gene unclear. Per the germline V gene, CDR1 is MNHEY and CDR2 is SMNVEV (reference sequence). The CDR3 has 15 residues. Trimming pared 3 bases from V and 7 bases from J, leaving 18 bases between. The CDR3 spells CASSLAAVLGGGYTF. The CDR3 coding sequence is TGTGCCAGCAGTTTGGCGGCCGTGCTAGGAGGTGGCTACACCTTC.

The chain recombines TRBV28 with TRBJ1-5; possibly TRBD1 for D (5 bases). Germline CDR1 MDHEN, CDR2 SYDVKM. V gave up 2 bases and J gave up 5 bases, with 13 bases separating them. This CDR3 has 15 amino acids. The CDR3 DNA sequence: TGTGCCAGCAGTTTAAATACTAGGGGACATCAGCCCCAGCATTTT. Translated, it gives CASSLNTRGHQPQHF. Full variable domain (remainder filled in from reference TRBV28 and TRBJ1-5): DVKVTQSSRYLVKRTGEKVFLECVQDMDHENMFWYRQDPGLGLRLIYFSYDVKMKEKGDIPEGYSVSREKKERFSLILESASTNQTSMYLCASSLNTRGHQPQHFGDGTRLSIL.

The rearrangement joins TRBV2 to TRBJ2-1, with a possible D match to TRBD2 (5 bases). Between the trimmed V and J ends, which lost 5 bases and 0 bases, there was a span of 8 bases. Per germline, CDR1 SNHLY and CDR2 FYNNEI. CDR3 length: 14 amino acids. CDR3 DNA sequence: TGTGCCAGCAGTCCCAGCGGCTCCTACAATGAGCAGTTCTTC. Residues: CASSPSGSYNEQFF.

The chain combines TRBV14 with TRBJ2-2; maybe TRBD2 (6 bases). The V end lost 1 base, the J end lost 5 bases, and 20 bases lay between the germline ends. The germline V gene has CDR1 SGHDN and CDR2 FVKESK. The CDR3 contains 18 residues. CDR3 residues: CASSQGGDQRIGTGELFF. CDR3 DNA sequence: TGTGCCAGCAGCCAAGGGGGGGACCAACGGATCGGGACCGGGGAGCTGTTTTTT.

The rearrangement links TRBV5-1 to TRBJ1-2, with a weak D call TRBD1 (5 bases). This CDR3 comprises 14 residues. Germline CDR1 SGHRS, CDR2 YFSETQ. The V end was cut by 5 bases, the J end by 2 bases, with 13 bases between. The chain's CDR3 is CASRTLEGNYGYTF. CDR3 nucleotides: TGCGCCAGCAGGACCCTGGAGGGGAACTATGGCTACACCTTC.

The chain combines TRBV19 with TRBJ2-5; D gene uncertain. Germline V CDR1 and CDR2: LNHDA, SQIVND (reference sequence). The CDR3 covers 12 residues. The V gene lost 8 bases and the J gene lost 4 bases, with 11 bases spanning the gap. In DNA form, the CDR3 reads TGTGCCAGTCGACAAGCTGGAGAGACCCAGTACTTC. Protein product: CASRQAGETQYF. The complete variable domain, with remaining parts taken from reference TRBV19 and TRBJ2-5, reads DGGITQSPKYLFRKEGQNVTLSCEQNLNHDAMYWYRQDPGQGLRLIYYSQIVNDFQKGDIAEGYSVSREKKESFPLTVTSAQKNPTAFYLCASRQAGETQYFGPGTRLLVL.

The chain has TRBV6-5 and TRBJ2-7; the D gene is possibly TRBD1 (5 bases). CDR1 is MNHEY, CDR2 SVGAGI, per germline. Deletions cut 2 bases from V and 6 bases from J, with 14 bases between. The CDR3 has 14 amino acids. The CDR3 coding sequence is TGTGCCAGCAGTTACGAGTGGCTTGGGGCCGAGCAGTACTTC. This codes for CASSYEWLGAEQYF.

The J gene is TRBJ1-5, the V gene TRBV15; no clear D. V lost 0 bases, J lost 5 bases, and 14 bases lay in between. Germline V gene data show CDR1 as LNHNV and CDR2 as YYDKDF (reference sequence). The CDR3 spans 16 residues. The CDR3 reads CATSREGGEKDQPQHF. CDR3 DNA: TGTGCCACCAGCAGAGAAGGTGGGGAGAAGGATCAGCCCCAGCATTTT.

The chain recombines TRBV7-2 with TRBJ2-2, with 8 bases matching TRBD2. CDR3 length: 15 amino acids. V was pared by 5 bases and J by 4 bases, with 6 bases of the junction left unmatched. CDR1 and CDR2 from the germline V gene are SGHTA and FQGNSA. CDR3 region: CASSLLTSVTGELFF. CDR3 coding DNA: TGTGCCAGCAGCCTCCTGACTAGCGTCACCGGGGAGCTGTTTTTT.

This chain connects TRBV18 to TRBJ2-7; no firm D call. V lost 3 bases to trimming and J lost 6 bases, with 18 bases between them. The CDR3 is 15 residues long. Germline V CDR1 and CDR2: KGHSH, LQKENI. The CDR3 is CASSPPRSAFSEQYF. CDR3 DNA sequence: TGTGCCAGCTCACCCCCCCGTTCAGCGTTCTCCGAGCAGTACTTC.

The rearrangement joins TRBV29-1 to TRBJ2-1; D remains ambiguous. CDR1 is SQVTM and CDR2 is ANQGSEA in the germline V gene. The CDR3 length is 13 residues. Trimming shortened V by 6 bases and J by 2 bases, and 11 bases separated the two germline ends. CDR3 DNA sequence: TGCAGCGTGGTTATCCCTACCTACAATGAGCAGTTCTTC. Encoded protein: CSVVIPTYNEQFF.

A single count supports this clone. The rearrangement joins TRBV6-5 to TRBJ2-5, with D hard to call. This CDR3 has 12 residues. Germline assignment: CDR1 MNHEY and CDR2 SVGAGI. Trimming left V 6 bases short and J 7 bases short, with 12 bases between. The CDR3 reads CASRGSTRTQYF. The CDR3 coding sequence is TGTGCCAGCAGGGGCTCGACGAGGACCCAGTACTTC.

This clone appeared a single time. The chain employs TRBV5-1 and TRBJ2-1; D not certain. V shed 5 bases and J shed 0 bases, with 15 bases lying between them. Germline CDR1 reads SGHRS; CDR2 reads YFSETQ. The CDR3 is 16 amino acids. CDR3 in amino acids: CASRIDLSSSYNEQFF. The CDR3 DNA reads as TGCGCCAGCAGGATCGACTTGTCTAGCTCCTACAATGAGCAGTTCTTC.

The chain employs TRBV7-6 and TRBJ2-7; 7 nucleotides agree with TRBD1. With 1 base clipped from V and 6 bases from J, the junction kept 3 bases outside the gene matches. Germline lookup yields CDR1 SGHVS and CDR2 FNYEAQ. The CDR3 sequence is 13 residues long. The CDR3 sequence: CASSLETGTEQYF. The DNA for the CDR3 is TGTGCCAGCAGCTTAGAGACAGGGACCGAGCAGTACTTC.

The J gene is TRBJ1-2, the V gene TRBV7-9; a weak D match, TRBD1 (6 bases). The germline V and J ends were trimmed by 5 bases and 4 bases, with 17 bases remaining between them. Per germline, CDR1 SEHNR and CDR2 FQNEAQ (reference sequence). The CDR3 loop spans 15 amino acids. CDR3 in DNA: TGTGCCAGCAGCATGGGACAAGGAACAGTCTATGGCTACACCTTC. This codes for CASSMGQGTVYGYTF.

This clone was seen just once. The chain joins TRBV11-2 to TRBJ2-7; 11 bases agree with TRBD1. The CDR3 is made up of 14 amino acids. V shed 4 bases and J 3 bases; nucleotides not matched to a gene: 2. Germline loops: CDR1 SGHAT, CDR2 FQNNGV. DNA for the CDR3: TGTGCCAGCAGCTGGGACAGGGGGAACTACGAGCAGTACTTC. Its translation is CASSWDRGNYEQYF.

The CDR3, as DNA: TGTGCCAGCAGCCTTGACCCCATAGGGGAGCAGTACTTC. Protein: CASSLDPIGEQYF. The rearrangement joins TRBV14 to TRBJ2-7, with D unresolved. The CDR3 has 13 residues. V gave up 4 bases and J gave up 7 bases, with 14 bases separating them. CDR1 and CDR2 from the germline V gene are SGHDN and FVKESK.

This rearrangement joins TRBV11-2 to TRBJ2-3; either TRBD1 or TRBD2 may supply D (6 bases each). Germline-derived CDR1 and CDR2 are SGHAT and FQNNGV. This CDR3 contains 15 residues. The ends were cut back, 1 base at V and 3 bases at J, with 11 bases in the middle. The CDR3 region has the DNA TGTGCCAGCAGCTTAGGGGGGGCCGCGACAGATACGCAGTATTTT. Translating it yields CASSLGGAATDTQYF.

The chain carries TRBV27 and TRBJ2-3; 15 bases fit TRBD2. Per the germline V gene, CDR1 is MNHEY and CDR2 is SMNVEV (reference sequence). The junction had 10 bases not matched to a gene; V was cut back by 6 bases and J by 3 bases. The CDR3 runs to 18 residues. CDR3 in amino acids: CASRDGTSGRPGTDTQYF. The CDR3 DNA follows: TGTGCCAGCAGAGATGGGACTAGCGGGAGGCCGGGGACAGATACGCAGTATTTT.

The chain employs TRBV19 and TRBJ1-5; tentative D call: TRBD1 (6 bases). Germline V lookup: CDR1 LNHDA, CDR2 SQIVND (reference sequence). V lost 4 bases to trimming and J lost 3 bases, with 10 bases between them. This CDR3 contains 14 residues. CDR3 in amino acids: CASSTDRYNQPQHF. The DNA of the CDR3 is TGTGCCAGTAGTACCGACAGGTACAATCAGCCCCAGCATTTT. Drawing the rest from reference TRBV19 and TRBJ1-5, the complete variable domain is DGGITQSPKYLFRKEGQNVTLSCEQNLNHDAMYWYRQDPGQGLRLIYYSQIVNDFQKGDIAEGYSVSREKKESFPLTVTSAQKNPTAFYLCASSTDRYNQPQHFGDGTRLSIL.

The chain links TRBV2 to TRBJ1-5; D gene uncertain. The V end lost 7 bases, the J end lost 0 bases, and 10 bases lay between the germline ends. The CDR3 length is 14 residues. The germline V gene has CDR1 SNHLY and CDR2 FYNNEI. The CDR3 DNA reads TGTGCCAGCAAGTCCAGCTATAGCAATCAGCCCCAGCATTTT. Protein product: CASKSSYSNQPQHF.

The chain links TRBV5-5 to TRBJ2-7, with TRBD2 as a possible D gene (6 bases). This CDR3 region has 15 residues. The germline V gene has CDR1 SGHKS and CDR2 YYEKEE (reference sequence). Trimming took 2 bases from V and 3 from J, leaving 15 bases between them. CDR3 in amino acids: CASSFGGTSYYEQYF. CDR3 DNA: TGTGCCAGCAGCTTCGGCGGGACGTCATACTACGAGCAGTACTTC.

V and J are TRBV29-1 and TRBJ1-6; D is unclear. Germline V lookup: CDR1 SQVTM, CDR2 ANQGSEA. The CDR3 totals 13 residues. V lost 4 bases and J lost 10, with 14 bases in between. Here the CDR3 reads CSVVSGDESPLHF. The CDR3, as DNA: TGCAGCGTTGTTTCAGGAGATGAATCACCCCTCCACTTT.

This sequence joins TRBV6-5 and TRBJ1-4; TRBD1 matches 7 bases. The germline V gene encodes CDR1 MNHEY and CDR2 SVGAGI. The length of the CDR3 is 15 residues. With V trimmed by 4 bases and J by 4 bases, 6 bases remained unmatched. CDR3 loop: CASSLFHRGNEKLFF. DNA of the CDR3: TGTGCCAGCAGTTTATTCCACAGGGGTAATGAAAAACTGTTTTTT.

The rearrangement joins TRBV4-2 to TRBJ2-1; perhaps TRBD2 as D (6 bases). This CDR3 comprises 15 residues. Trimming left V 3 bases short and J 6 bases short, with 15 bases between. Germline lookup yields CDR1 LGHNA and CDR2 YNFKEQ. CDR3 amino acids: CASSQVGSQGNEQFF. The DNA for the CDR3 is TGTGCCAGCAGCCAGGTCGGGAGTCAGGGCAATGAGCAGTTCTTC.

The chain links TRBV9 to TRBJ2-1; 7 nucleotides align to TRBD2. The CDR3 contains 15 residues. From germline, CDR1 is SGDLS and CDR2 YYNGEE. V gave up 0 bases and J gave up 8 bases; unmatched junction bases: 8. CDR3 protein: CASSVAAGVRDEQFF. CDR3 nucleotides: TGTGCCAGCAGCGTAGCCGCGGGAGTACGTGATGAGCAGTTCTTC.